The 21 T cell receptor beta chains below come from one sample, sequenced in a study of tumor and adjacent non-tumor tissue in lung cancer. A modified ARM-PCR protocol with three rounds of nested PCR amplified TCRbeta. TCRdb re-analysed the multiplex PCR reads in MiXCR, keeping a single row per CDR3 protein. The data hold about 85,000 distinct CDR3 sequences, with 61% observed a single time. This sample's RNA came from whole unsorted tissue. Material: lung tumor tissue. The receptors were sampled from a man between 65 and 80 years old with non-small cell lung cancer.

Ten or more counts support this clonotype. V and J are TRBV29-1 and TRBJ2-7, with D unresolved. V was trimmed by 6 bases and J by 3 bases, leaving 6 bases between them. The CDR3 has 10 amino acids. CDR1 and CDR2 (germline): SQVTM, ANQGSEA. The CDR3: CSVTDYEQYF. In DNA form, the CDR3 reads TGCAGCGTGACGGACTACGAGCAGTACTTC.

This clonotype appeared many times. The J gene is TRBJ2-5, the V gene TRBV5-1, with a weak D call TRBD2 (7 bases). CDR1 SGHRS and CDR2 YFSETQ come from the germline V gene. V was clipped by 0 bases and J by 6 bases, with 12 bases between them. This CDR3 has 14 residues. CDR3 sequence reads: CASSLEGGQQTQYF. CDR3 DNA: TGCGCCAGCAGCTTGGAGGGGGGGCAGCAGACCCAGTACTTC.

As regards this clonotype: This sequence may be a read error, since a much larger clone differs from it by one base. As the CDR3 is not closed by the conserved phenylalanine or tryptophan, this likely results from a read error. This sequence joins TRBV5-6 and TRBJ2-5; TRBD1 matches 9 bases. The CDR3 has 14 amino acids. V gave up 5 bases and J gave up 5 bases; unmatched junction bases: 7. Germline CDR1 reads SGHDT; CDR2 reads YYEEEE. Written as DNA, the CDR3 is TGTGCCAGCAGGGGACAGGGCGAGGGGGAGACCCAGTACCTC. It encodes CASRGQGEGETQYL.

As concerns this clonotype: This likely comes from a read error, as the CDR3 has no conserved phenylalanine or tryptophan at its end. The CDR3 reads CASKIAGGGGQFY. Written as DNA, the CDR3 is TGCGCCAGCAAAATAGCGGGAGGCGGTGGGCAGTTCTAC. The chain couples TRBV10-2 to TRBJ2-1; 10 bases are a match to TRBD2. Losses at the gene ends were 7 bases for V and 12 bases for J; bases not matched to a gene: 9. Germline V gene lookup returns CDR1 WSHSY and CDR2 SAAADI. The CDR3 is 13 amino acids.

Worth noting for this clonotype: Its ends do not fully match the called genes, so a read error is possible. The chain joins TRBV11-2 to TRBJ2-7; 8 bases match TRBD1. The CDR3 runs to 13 residues. Germline V CDR1 and CDR2: SGHAT, FQNNGV. CDR3 region: CASSLDREREHYF. The CDR3 DNA reads TGTGCAAGCAGCCTGGACAGGGAACGCGAGCACTACTTC.

The V call is TRBV6-1, the J call TRBJ2-7; D remains ambiguous. Per the germline V gene, CDR1 is MNHNS and CDR2 is SASEGT. Trimming removed 6 bases from V and 2 bases from J, with 14 bases in between. The CDR3 extends over 14 amino acids. CDR3 nucleotide sequence: TGTGCCAGCAGCACCTCAGAGGCGACCTACGAGCAGTACTTC. It encodes CASSTSEATYEQYF.

This clonotype occurred many times. The J gene is TRBJ2-3, the V gene TRBV12-3 or TRBV12-4; TRBD1 agrees at 11 bases. V gave up 6 bases and J gave up 3 bases; unmatched junction bases: 8. This CDR3 is built from 16 residues. The CDR3 DNA is TGTGCCAGCAGACGAGGGACAGGGGGTTGGACAGATACGCAGTATTTT. Translated, it gives CASRRGTGGWTDTQYF.

The rearrangement links TRBV7-2 to TRBJ2-2; 14 bases agree with TRBD2. J lost 3 bases, V lost 5 bases, and 8 bases had no gene match. Germline V gene lookup returns CDR1 SGHTA and CDR2 FQGNSA. The CDR3 sequence is 18 residues long. The CDR3 nucleotides are TGTGCCAGCAGCCCGAACGGACTAGCGGGGGGCTACACCGGGGAGCTGTTTTTT. Translating it yields CASSPNGLAGGYTGELFF.

This clonotype was seen many times. This rearrangement joins TRBV29-1 to TRBJ2-1; no clear D. CDR3 length: 16 amino acids. CDR1 and CDR2 from the germline V gene are SQVTM and ANQGSEA. V lost 2 bases and J 0 bases, leaving 14 bases between the germline ends. The CDR3: CSVENPTRSSYNEQFF. CDR3 nucleotides: TGCAGCGTTGAAAACCCAACGAGGAGCTCCTACAATGAGCAGTTCTTC.

Concerning this clonotype: It may be a read error: a sequence one base away is much more abundant. DNA of the CDR3: TGTGCCAGAAGTTTAGCGTCGGGACAGGGGTACGAGCAGTACTTC. Protein: CARSLASGQGYEQYF. This sequence joins TRBV12-3 or TRBV12-4 and TRBJ2-7; 10 nucleotides line up with TRBD1. The CDR3 has 15 amino acids.

The chain uses TRBV2 and TRBJ1-5; no definite D call. The germline V gene has CDR1 SNHLY and CDR2 FYNNEI. The CDR3 has 18 amino acids. V lost 0 bases and J 7 bases, leaving 22 bases between the germline ends. The CDR3 reads CASSEARGLTFRRQPQHF. DNA of the CDR3: TGTGCCAGCAGTGAAGCGCGTGGGTTAACGTTCAGGCGACAGCCCCAGCATTTT.

This clonotype was seen a handful of times. A single base separates this from a much larger clone, so it may be a read error. No conserved phenylalanine or tryptophan is present at the end of the CDR3, so a read error is the likely explanation. The chain is built from TRBV28 and TRBJ2-5; 9 bases align to TRBD2. Germline V gene data show CDR1 as MDHEN and CDR2 as SYDVKM. The ends lost 3 bases at V and 4 bases at J; junction bases unmatched: 9. The CDR3 totals 16 residues. The CDR3 sequence is CASSFNAGGPGETQYL. Written as DNA, the CDR3 is TGTGCCAGCAGTTTCAACGCGGGGGGGCCAGGAGAGACCCAGTACCTC.

The genes are TRBV6-5 and TRBJ2-4; TRBD1 agrees at 7 bases. J was trimmed by 2 bases and V by 11 bases; bases with no gene match: 18. Germline V CDR1 and CDR2: MNHEY, SVGAGI. The CDR3 totals 17 residues. The chain's CDR3 is CAARDRGKVGSKNIQYF. In nucleotides, the CDR3 is TGTGCCGCTAGGGACAGAGGAAAGGTCGGGTCCAAAAACATTCAGTACTTC.

This clonotype was recorded at least ten times. The rearrangement links TRBV29-1 to TRBJ1-5, with 8 bases identical to TRBD1. CDR1 is SQVTM, CDR2 ANQGSEA, per germline. This CDR3 has 14 amino acids. Trimming at V came to 4 bases and at J to 6 bases, leaving 8 bases not matched to a gene. As DNA, the CDR3 is TGCAGCGTTGTGTACAGGGGGTTCGGTCAGCCCCAGCATTTT. This translates into CSVVYRGFGQPQHF. The full variable domain, rest sourced from reference TRBV29-1 and TRBJ1-5, is SAVISQKPSRDICQRGTSLTIQCQVDSQVTMMFWYRQQPGQSLTLIATANQGSEATYESGFVIDKFPISRPNLTFSTLTVSNMSPEDSSIYLCSVVYRGFGQPQHFGDGTRLSIL.

On this clonotype itself: The junction does not match germline at one end; this may be a read error. The chain combines TRBV2 with TRBJ2-3; 10 bases match TRBD1. Germline-derived CDR1 and CDR2 are SNHLY and FYNNEI. The CDR3 is 17 amino acids. CDR3 sequence: CASSSIGRGTGEDTQYF. The CDR3 bases are TGTGCCAGCTCGTCCATTGGGCGCGGGACAGGGGAAGATACCCAGTATTTT.

Ten or more counts support this clonotype. The chain couples TRBV20-1 to TRBJ2-3; D may correspond to TRBD1 or TRBD2 (5 bases each). Trimming removed 5 bases from V and 4 bases from J, with 19 bases in between. The CDR3 contains 15 residues. CDR1 DFQATT and CDR2 SNEGSKA come from the germline V gene (reference sequence). The CDR3 here is CSAPGRGTAPDTQYF. The CDR3 region has the DNA TGCAGTGCTCCGGGTCGGGGCACCGCGCCAGATACGCAGTATTTT.

This clonotype was recorded many times. A read error may explain this, as a much larger clone is one base away. The chain recombines TRBV29-1 with TRBJ2-7; 7 nucleotides line up with TRBD2. Trimming took 6 bases from V and 3 from J; bases not matched to a gene: 14. Germline-derived CDR1 and CDR2 are SQVTM and ANQGSEA. The CDR3 has 15 residues. The chain's CDR3 is CSVPSPNGRIYEQYF. The CDR3 DNA reads as TGCAGCGTCCCTAGCCCAAACGGGAGGATCTACGAGCAGTACTTC.

This clonotype was found many times. The V call is TRBV4-1, the J call TRBJ2-7, with a weak D call TRBD1 (6 bases). CDR1 is MGHRA, CDR2 YSYEKL, per germline. The V end lost 0 bases, the J end lost 2 bases, and 11 bases lay between the germline ends. This CDR3 is built from 15 residues. As DNA, the CDR3 is TGCGCCAGCAGCCAAGAGGGGGCAGGGCCCTACGAGCAGTACTTC. Its protein product is CASSQEGAGPYEQYF.

The chain has TRBV20-1 and TRBJ2-7, with 8 positions matching TRBD2. In germline, CDR1 is DFQATT, CDR2 SNEGSKA (reference sequence). With 8 bases clipped from V and 3 bases from J, the junction kept 9 bases outside the gene matches. The CDR3 runs to 13 residues. The CDR3 bases are TGCAGTTCCCAGCGGGGGACGCTCTACGAGCAGTACTTC. Its protein product is CSSQRGTLYEQYF.

Note on this clonotype: The CDR3 does not end in the conserved phenylalanine or tryptophan, so this is likely a read error. Because the CDR3's place on the DNA is in doubt, the DNA is left out and the CDR3 is given as listed by TCRdb. The rearrangement links TRBV11-2 to TRBJ2-3; TRBD2 is the table's D call, not checked against the DNA. The CDR3 has 14 amino acids, counting both end residues. Germline lookup yields CDR1 SGHAT and CDR2 FQNNGV. CDR3 amino acids: CARSLGGIGRGAPS.

This clonotype appeared a few times. A much larger clone sits a single nucleotide away, making a read error possible. V is TRBV6-5 and J is TRBJ1-5, with TRBD1 identical over 7 bases. Germline CDR1 reads MNHEY; CDR2 reads SVGAGI. This CDR3 contains 16 residues. The CDR3 nucleotides read TGTGCCAGCAGTTCTTTACGGACAGGCCGCAATCAGCCCCGGCATTTT. Its translation is CASSSLRTGRNQPRHF.